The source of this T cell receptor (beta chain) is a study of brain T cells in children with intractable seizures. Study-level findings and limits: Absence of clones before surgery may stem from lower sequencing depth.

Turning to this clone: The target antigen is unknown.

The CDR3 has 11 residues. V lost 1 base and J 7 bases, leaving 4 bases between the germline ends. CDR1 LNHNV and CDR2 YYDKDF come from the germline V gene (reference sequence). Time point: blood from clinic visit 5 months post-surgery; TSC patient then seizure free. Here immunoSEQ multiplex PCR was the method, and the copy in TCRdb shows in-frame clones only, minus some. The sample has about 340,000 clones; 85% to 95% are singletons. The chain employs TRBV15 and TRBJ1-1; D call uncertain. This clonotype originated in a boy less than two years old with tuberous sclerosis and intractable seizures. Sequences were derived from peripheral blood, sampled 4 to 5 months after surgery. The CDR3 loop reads CATSRAIEAFF. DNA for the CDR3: TGTGCCACCAGCAGAGCCATTGAAGCTTTCTTT.